Presented here are 9 T cell receptor beta chains from one specimen sequenced in a study of T-cell reconstitution after alpha-beta-depleted transplantation in children. The library targeted TCRbeta and was prepared with unique molecular identifiers. MiXCR was run by TCRdb on the PCR reads, yielding one entry per CDR3 protein. The sample consists of just under 150,000 distinct CDR3 sequences, about 9% of them appearing once. The sequences come from PBMCs, mostly from graft donor cells, collected 180 days after TCRalphabeta/CD19-depleted stem cell transplant. These receptor sequences come from a female patient between 2 and 10 years old who had a stem cell transplant for congenital amegakaryocytic thrombocytopenia, so the T cells may come from the graft donor.

The genes are TRBV20-1 and TRBJ2-5; D is unresolved. CDR3 size: 14 residues. Germline lookup yields CDR1 DFQATT and CDR2 SNEGSKA (reference sequence). V was trimmed by 6 bases and J by 7 bases, leaving 21 bases between them. This CDR3 is CSAHRWGATATQYF. In DNA form, the CDR3 reads TGCAGTGCGCACCGATGGGGTGCCACCGCGACCCAGTACTTC.

This clonotype was counted a few times. This sequence joins TRBV12-3 or TRBV12-4 and TRBJ1-3; no reliable D call. Trimming took 3 bases from V and 0 from J, leaving 9 bases between them. The CDR3 has 15 residues. CDR3 loop: CASSFGEHSGNTIYF. Here the CDR3 DNA reads TGTGCCAGCAGTTTCGGTGAACACTCTGGAAACACCATATATTTT.

The sample holds many counts of this clonotype. The V and J genes are TRBV11-1 and TRBJ2-1; TRBD2 matches at 7 bases. Germline CDR1 and CDR2: SGHAT and FQDESV (reference sequence). The CDR3 length is 13 residues. V was clipped by 5 bases and J by 7 bases; unmatched bases: 5. CDR3 residues: CASSRPGRNEQFF. The CDR3 DNA reads TGTGCCAGCAGCCGTCCCGGGAGGAATGAGCAGTTCTTC. Looking up the rest from reference TRBV11-1 and TRBJ2-1 gives the full variable domain: EAEVAQSPRYKITEKSQAVAFWCDPISGHATLYWYRQILGQGPELLVQFQDESVVDDSQLPKDRFSAERLKGVDSTLKIQPAELGDSAMYLCASSRPGRNEQFFGPGTRLTVL.

This clonotype was observed a handful of times. This may be a read error, as it is one base from a much larger clone. This chain links TRBV10-3 with TRBJ1-2; 9 nucleotides line up with TRBD1. Germline assignment: CDR1 ENHRY and CDR2 SYGVKD. CDR3 length: 14 amino acids. The CDR3 loop reads CAITRDRDNYGHTF. DNA for the CDR3: TGTGCCATCACCCGGGACAGGGATAACTATGGCCACACCTTC.

This clonotype occurred many times. V usage is TRBV3-1 and J usage is TRBJ2-2, with D hard to call. The length of the CDR3 is 18 residues. The germline CDR1 and CDR2 sequences are LGHDT and YNNKEL (reference sequence). The V end was cut by 0 bases, the J end by 3 bases, with 17 bases between. CDR3 DNA sequence: TGTGCCAGCAGCCAAGACGCCCGGGTGTCGGCCCACACCGGGGAGCTGTTTTTT. Translated, it gives CASSQDARVSAHTGELFF.

This clonotype was counted ten times or more. This chain links TRBV18 with TRBJ2-7, with D perhaps given as TRBD1 or TRBD2 (6 bases each). V lost 6 bases and J 6 bases, leaving 18 bases between the germline ends. This CDR3 contains 14 residues. Germline loops: CDR1 KGHSH, CDR2 LQKENI. CDR3 in amino acids: CASSPGVGGGEQYF. CDR3 nucleotides: TGTGCCAGCTCTCCCGGTGTTGGAGGGGGCGAGCAGTACTTC.

This clonotype appeared many times. The chain carries TRBV5-5 and TRBJ1-6; no clear D. Trimming shortened V by 2 bases and J by 11 bases, and 8 bases separated the two germline ends. The CDR3 runs 12 residues. CDR1 and CDR2 (germline): SGHKS, YYEKEE (reference sequence). The CDR3 region is CASSFRGPPLHF. The CDR3 bases are TGTGCCAGCAGCTTCCGGGGTCCACCCCTCCACTTT.

In its sample, this clonotype was seen many times. This chain links TRBV5-1 with TRBJ2-3; 7 nucleotides agree with TRBD1. Trimming took 4 bases from V and 3 from J; bases not matched to a gene: 2. Germline CDR1 SGHRS, CDR2 YFSETQ. CDR3 length: 13 residues. CDR3 residues: CASSRQGTDTQYF. The CDR3 DNA reads as TGCGCCAGCAGCAGACAGGGTACAGATACGCAGTATTTT. The whole variable domain, filled in from reference TRBV5-1 and TRBJ2-3, reads KAGVTQTPRYLIKTRGQQVTLSCSPISGHRSVSWYQQTPGQGLQFLFEYFSETQRNKGNFPGRFSGRQFSNSRSEMNVSTLELGDSALYLCASSRQGTDTQYFGPGTRLTVL.

This clonotype came up many times. The gene calls are TRBV5-1 and TRBJ2-3; TRBD2 matches 11 bases. This CDR3 contains 17 residues. V shed 5 bases and J 0 bases; nucleotides not matched to a gene: 8. CDR1 SGHRS and CDR2 YFSETQ come from the germline V gene. The chain's CDR3 is CASRVLAGATSTDTQYF. The CDR3 DNA reads TGCGCCAGCAGAGTACTAGCGGGAGCCACTAGCACAGATACGCAGTATTTT.